This T cell receptor beta chain was sequenced in a study of CD8 T cells in Susac syndrome. The germline V gene has CDR1 KGHSH and CDR2 LQKENI. The CDR3 covers 14 residues. V was cut by 2 bases and J by 2 bases, with 10 bases left in between. The CD8+ and CD4+ T cells were negatively isolated, with the TEMRA cells enriched by FACS. RNA amounts of roughly 0.5 to 1 ug underwent reverse transcription with random hexamers. Multiplex PCR with immunoSEQ amplified the TCR beta CDR3 across 54 Vbeta and 13 Jbeta. Using its own MiXCR run on the immunoSEQ multiplex PCR reads, TCRdb lists one record per CDR3 protein. The profile covers 150,000 to 200,000 distinct CDR3 sequences, with around 95% appearing a single time and 0.093% taken by the ten largest.

The chain links TRBV18 to TRBJ2-7; TRBD2 is a possible D gene (5 bases). Sequencing input: CD4+ T cells from PBMCs. The receptor's source is a human donor with multiple sclerosis. The CDR3 DNA reads TGTGCCAGCTCACCATGGAGGCAGACCTACGAGCAGTACTTC. This translates into CASSPWRQTYEQYF.